The 26 T cell receptor beta chains given below trace back to one sample, sequenced in a study of blood T cell repertoires in COVID-19. TCRdb keeps only in-frame clones here, not all; method: immunoSEQ multiplex PCR. The sample has 350,000 or so clones, roughly 90% seen once. The material sequenced was PBMCs or T cells enriched from blood (not recorded which). Receptors were obtained from a woman aged 30 to 39 who had recovered from COVID-19.

This rearrangement joins TRBV11-2 to TRBJ1-2; 8 bases are shared with TRBD1. The CDR3 spans 15 residues. V dropped 1 base and J dropped 6; count of bases not matched to a gene: 7. Per germline, CDR1 SGHAT and CDR2 FQNNGV. CDR3 coding DNA: TGTGCCAGCAGCTTAGTTTCAGGGGGCTTAAATGGCTACACCTTC. Translated, it gives CASSLVSGGLNGYTF.

The genes are TRBV7-2 and TRBJ2-2; tentatively, D is TRBD2 (6 bases). The CDR3 extends over 16 amino acids. Germline lookup yields CDR1 SGHTA and CDR2 FQGNSA. Trimming pared 3 bases from V and 4 bases from J, leaving 15 bases between. The CDR3 DNA is TGTGCCAGCAGCTTTGGGGATCGGGGGAGCACCGGGGAGCTGTTTTTT. Its protein product is CASSFGDRGSTGELFF.

J is TRBJ2-2 and V is TRBV7-9; 8 bases are a match to TRBD2. The CDR3 has 14 amino acids. V gave up 4 bases and J gave up 4 bases; unmatched junction bases: 2. Germline V gives CDR1 SEHNR, CDR2 FQNEAQ (reference sequence). The CDR3 loop reads CASSSGTSTGELFF. DNA of the CDR3: TGTGCCAGCAGCTCCGGGACTAGCACCGGGGAGCTGTTTTTT.

This chain uses TRBV6-2 or TRBV6-3 with TRBJ1-5; possibly TRBD1 for D (6 bases). In germline, CDR1 is MNHEY, CDR2 SVGEGT. CDR3 length equals 16 residues. V was shortened by 5 bases and J by 0 bases, with 14 bases between the two germline ends. The CDR3 protein is CASSPIGTYSNQPQHF. The CDR3 coding sequence is TGTGCCAGCAGTCCCATAGGGACATATAGCAATCAGCCCCAGCATTTT.

The chain carries TRBV6-5 and TRBJ2-1; perhaps TRBD1 as D (5 bases). This CDR3 comprises 14 residues. V shed 2 bases and J shed 3 bases, with 8 bases lying between them. Per germline, CDR1 MNHEY and CDR2 SVGAGI. In DNA form, the CDR3 reads TGTGCCAGCAGTTACAGCCAGGGCTACAATGAGCAGTTCTTC. As protein: CASSYSQGYNEQFF.

This chain connects TRBV11-2 to TRBJ2-2, with 9 bases aligning to TRBD1. Germline CDR1 reads SGHAT; CDR2 reads FQNNGV. This CDR3 has 14 residues. The ends lost 5 bases at V and 6 bases at J; junction bases unmatched: 4. The DNA of the CDR3 is TGTGCCAGCAGCACCCGGGACAGGGCCGGGGAGCTGTTTTTT. Translation gives CASSTRDRAGELFF. Full variable domain (outside the CDR3, taken from reference TRBV11-2 and TRBJ2-2): EAGVAQSPRYKIIEKRQSVAFWCNPISGHATLYWYQQILGQGPKLLIQFQNNGVVDDSQLPKDRFSAERLKGVDSTLKIQPAKLEDSAVYLCASSTRDRAGELFFGEGSRLTVL.

The CDR3 reads CSASLAGVTDTQYF. The CDR3 nucleotides read TGCAGTGCTAGTCTAGCGGGAGTCACAGATACGCAGTATTTT. The chain employs TRBV20-1 and TRBJ2-3, with TRBD2 matching 10 bases. The CDR3 covers 14 residues. V shed 3 bases, J shed 2 bases, and the junction held 2 bases outside the gene matches. Germline V gives CDR1 DFQATT, CDR2 SNEGSKA (reference sequence).

The gene calls are TRBV27 and TRBJ2-2; TRBD1 matches at 8 bases. Germline CDR1 and CDR2: MNHEY and SMNVEV (reference sequence). V was pared by 3 bases and J by 11 bases, with 2 bases of the junction left unmatched. The CDR3 contains 12 residues. Here the CDR3 DNA reads TGTGCCAGCAGTTTTGACAGGGGCGAGCTGTTTTTT. Its translation: CASSFDRGELFF.

The rearrangement uses TRBV28 and TRBJ1-1; maybe TRBD1 (6 bases). Germline V CDR1 and CDR2: MDHEN, SYDVKM. V lost 5 bases, J lost 5 bases, and 15 bases lay in between. This CDR3 spans 14 amino acids. The CDR3: CASSKGGAGTEAFF. The DNA for the CDR3 is TGTGCCAGCAGTAAAGGGGGGGCCGGGACTGAAGCTTTCTTT. Drawing the rest from reference TRBV28 and TRBJ1-1, the complete variable domain is DVKVTQSSRYLVKRTGEKVFLECVQDMDHENMFWYRQDPGLGLRLIYFSYDVKMKEKGDIPEGYSVSREKKERFSLILESASTNQTSMYLCASSKGGAGTEAFFGQGTRLTVV.

V usage is TRBV12-3 or TRBV12-4 and J usage is TRBJ1-3; 9 bases line up with TRBD1. This CDR3 is 13 amino acids long. V shed 6 bases, J shed 6 bases, and the junction held 3 bases outside the gene matches. CDR3 residues: CASRGQGENTIYF. CDR3 nucleotides: TGTGCCAGCAGGGGACAGGGAGAAAACACCATATATTTT.

The genes are TRBV5-1 and TRBJ2-3; 11 bases match TRBD2. The CDR3 is 16 amino acids. J gave up 2 bases and V 4 bases, and 6 bases lay outside the gene matches. In germline, CDR1 is SGHRS, CDR2 YFSETQ. CDR3 nucleotide sequence: TGCGCCAGCAGCGTCACTAGCGGGGGAACCACAGATACGCAGTATTTT. It encodes CASSVTSGGTTDTQYF.

This clone was found once. The V call is TRBV6-2 or TRBV6-3, the J call TRBJ2-5; maybe TRBD2 (6 bases). The CDR3 contains 13 residues. Trimming shortened V by 6 bases and J by 5 bases, and 13 bases separated the two germline ends. Germline CDR1 MNHEY, CDR2 SVGEGT. The CDR3 nucleotides are TGTGCCAGCAGCATACTAGCCCGGGAGACCCAGTACTTC. Residues: CASSILARETQYF.

This clone has just one count. The rearrangement uses TRBV4-2 and TRBJ1-5; 8 bases align to TRBD1. The CDR3 extends over 15 amino acids. The germline gives CDR1 LGHNA, CDR2 YNFKEQ. Trimming took 0 bases from V and 7 from J; bases not matched to a gene: 5. The CDR3 here is CASSQEGQGRQPQHF. CDR3 DNA sequence: TGTGCCAGCAGCCAAGAAGGACAGGGACGCCAGCCCCAGCATTTT.

The DNA for the CDR3 is TGTGCCAGCAGCGAGGCGGCGGGACCCTACAATGAGCAGTTCTTC. Protein: CASSEAAGPYNEQFF. The chain links TRBV4-2 to TRBJ2-1, with D maybe TRBD2 (6 bases). The CDR3 loop spans 15 amino acids. Germline V gene sequence: CDR1 LGHNA, CDR2 YNFKEQ. V lost 5 bases and J 2 bases, leaving 13 bases between the germline ends.

The CDR3 reads CASSLLSPNTGELFF. In nucleotides, the CDR3 is TGCGCCAGCAGCTTGCTCTCCCCGAACACCGGGGAGCTGTTTTTT. The chain couples TRBV5-1 to TRBJ2-2; D uncertain. Trimming removed 1 base from V and 0 bases from J, with 7 bases in between. CDR3 size: 15 residues. Germline lookup yields CDR1 SGHRS and CDR2 YFSETQ.

V gene TRBV10-1 combines with J gene TRBJ1-5, with TRBD1 matching over 10 bases. V lost 0 bases to trimming and J lost 0 bases; unmatched junction nucleotides: 14. Germline values: CDR1 WNHNN, CDR2 SYGVQD (reference sequence). This CDR3 is built from 21 residues. In nucleotides, the CDR3 is TGCGCCAGCAGTGAGTCGGTTGTGGGGACAGGGGATATGTATAGCAATCAGCCCCAGCATTTT. It yields the protein CASSESVVGTGDMYSNQPQHF.

The gene calls are TRBV9 and TRBJ2-1; TRBD2 aligns across 15 bases. CDR1 is SGDLS, CDR2 YYNGEE, per germline. Trimming removed 4 bases from V and 6 bases from J; junction bases left unmatched: 2. This CDR3 is built from 15 residues. The chain's CDR3 is CASSKGLAGGNEQFF. DNA of the CDR3: TGTGCCAGCAGCAAGGGACTAGCGGGGGGCAATGAGCAGTTCTTC.

This clone was seen only once. The V gene is TRBV4-1, the J gene TRBJ2-3; D is perhaps TRBD1 (5 bases). The CDR3 loop spans 18 amino acids. Trimming took off 0 bases at V and 2 bases at J, with 18 bases between the two ends. Germline V gene lookup returns CDR1 MGHRA and CDR2 YSYEKL. The CDR3 loop reads CASSQEPPAGLYTDTQYF. In nucleotides, the CDR3 is TGCGCCAGCAGCCAAGAACCCCCCGCAGGGCTATACACAGATACGCAGTATTTT.

The chain employs TRBV4-3 and TRBJ1-4, with TRBD1 matching 8 bases. Germline V CDR1 and CDR2: LGHNA, YSLEER. The junction had 10 bases not matched to a gene; V was cut back by 2 bases and J by 8 bases. The CDR3 spans 16 residues. The CDR3 sequence: CASSQKPGTGLEKLFF. DNA for the CDR3: TGCGCCAGCAGCCAAAAACCCGGGACAGGACTAGAAAAACTGTTTTTT.

The chain joins TRBV28 to TRBJ1-2; D is perhaps TRBD1 (5 bases). The CDR3 has 13 amino acids. CDR1 is MDHEN, CDR2 SYDVKM, per germline. Trimming removed 7 bases from V and 7 bases from J, with 16 bases in between. CDR3 nucleotide sequence: TGTGCCAGCACCCTGGCGGGGGACGCTGGCTACACCTTC. Protein: CASTLAGDAGYTF.

The rearrangement links TRBV7-2 to TRBJ2-7, with 13 bases matching TRBD2. CDR3 length equals 15 residues. Trimming took 5 bases from V and 7 from J; bases not matched to a gene: 8. Looked up from germline, CDR1 is SGHTA and CDR2 is FQGNSA. The CDR3 bases are TGTGCCAGCAGCCGTGGACTAGCGGGGGTGCGAGAGCAGTACTTC. This encodes CASSRGLAGVREQYF.

CDR3 loop: CASTKAPLTIYEQYF. The CDR3 DNA reads as TGTGCCAGCACCAAGGCTCCTCTCACAATCTACGAGCAGTACTTC. This chain joins TRBV21-1 and TRBJ2-7; TRBD1, the table's D call, lacks a check against the DNA. TRBV21-1 is an annotated pseudogene. This CDR3 comprises 15 residues.

The chain recombines TRBV15 with TRBJ1-5; the D is unclear. This CDR3 has 15 residues. The germline V gene encodes CDR1 LNHNV and CDR2 YYDKDF (reference sequence). V lost 1 base and J lost 3, with 10 bases in between. CDR3 nucleotides: TGTGCCACCAGCAGAGGTCTTGGCAACAATCAGCCCCAGCATTTT. As protein: CATSRGLGNNQPQHF.

The rearrangement links TRBV7-9 to TRBJ1-2, with TRBD1 matching over 8 bases. The CDR3 has 15 residues. Germline V gene lookup returns CDR1 SEHNR and CDR2 FQNEAQ (reference sequence). V dropped 0 bases and J dropped 4; count of bases not matched to a gene: 4. The CDR3, as DNA: TGTGCCAGCAGCTTAGCTGGACAGGGCAGCTATGGCTACACCTTC. This encodes CASSLAGQGSYGYTF.

This chain links TRBV27 with TRBJ2-1; no firm D call. CDR1 is MNHEY and CDR2 is SMNVEV in the germline V gene (reference sequence). V was pared by 5 bases and J by 10 bases, with 24 bases between. This CDR3 comprises 16 residues. The CDR3, as DNA: TGTGCCAGCAGTCTGCGGCCGCGATTTAACCCTCTCGAGCAGTTCTTC. Encoded protein: CASSLRPRFNPLEQFF.

The rearrangement joins TRBV7-8 to TRBJ1-5; D remains unclear. Germline loops: CDR1 SGHVS, CDR2 FQNEAQ. The CDR3 spans 15 residues. Trimming cost V 4 bases and J 6 bases, with 16 bases left between them. This CDR3 is CASSSARVRSQPQHF. The CDR3, as DNA: TGTGCCAGCAGCTCAGCGCGGGTTAGGTCTCAGCCCCAGCATTTT.